A single T cell receptor (beta chain) is shown here with its context. Its antigen remains unidentified. Base qualities were left out, and no much larger clone turns up one base away. The record originates from a study of blood T cell repertoires in COVID-19 (dated by TCRdb to between 2020 and 2021). In terms of the full investigation: The collaborator samples originated in the United States, Italy and Spain and spanned the acute and convalescent phases of COVID-19. The material from the prospective study consisted of cDNA or gDNA derived from T cells, B-cell-depleted T cells, or PBMCs. The dataset comprised deeply sampled blood TCRbeta repertoires from subjects exposed to, actively infected with, or recovered from COVID-19. A freely available public database, intended as a resource for researchers studying the immune response to SARS-CoV-2, is where the repertoires were released. The samples were drawn from the first 160 participants of the ongoing ImmuneRACE study and from some 1,300 subjects provided by 6 global collaborators. Nearly every sample came with metadata listing a de-identified subject ID, COVID-19 status, age in years and sex. Where available, HLA class I and class II types were taken from metadata supplied by the sample provider and were not determined by assay-based typing. Overall results and qualifications from the work: The quantity of clinical and demographic metadata differed by source and by participant and was supplied without curation.

The CDR3 contains 15 residues, cysteine and phenylalanine counted. This entry keeps only the CDR3 DNA: 45 bases, framed from base 1. V is pruned by 5 bases and J by 0 bases, leaving 6 bases of the junction without a gene match. The CDR1 and CDR2 encoded by the germline V gene (reference sequence) are SGHAT and FQDESV. The immunoSEQ Assay, a bias-controlled multiplex PCR, was used to amplify TCRbeta CDR3 regions from genomic DNA. For the original study's pipeline: The number of nucleated cells in each sample was estimated from the amplification of reference gene primers within the assay. To quantify the absolute abundance of each unique TCRbeta CDR3 rearrangement, sequence reads were collapsed and filtered. For each sample, productive Simpson clonality was calculated by taking the square root of Simpson's diversity index across productive rearrangements. This immuneACCESS table, as held by TCRdb, lists in-frame sequences with V and J called but not all clones. Of the missing ones, under half trace to an unresolved V gene in checked studies; the others have no known cause. The DNA gave D and trimming, while V, J and clone size come from that table. This sample comprises some 100,000 clones, about 90% of them detected only once. The ten largest account for around 2% of the sample.

At one collaborating source in Seattle, patients were enrolled during active infection and were followed longitudinally through the course of disease. Whole blood was collected in K2EDTA tubes by collaborating institutions according to the institutions' own protocols. For TCRbeta analysis, collaborators shipped samples as frozen whole blood, isolated PBMCs, or DNA extracted from either of those sample types. The receptor was isolated from a man aged 45-60 years with COVID-19, enrolled during active disease. The sequence is built from TRBV11-1 and TRBJ1-1; the central 7 bases match TRBD1. Sequencing was done on a sample of peripheral blood. The CDR3 is CASSPQTGLNTEAFF. The DNA sequence is as follows: TGTGCCAGCAGCCCCCAGACAGGGCTGAACACTGAAGCTTTCTTT.